The 10 T cell receptor beta chains given below trace back to one sample, sequenced in a study of response to subunit inactivated influenza vaccine. One entry per CDR3 protein, called by TCRdb with MiXCR from the RT-PCR reads. Of hundreds of thousands of distinct CDR3 sequences listed, approximately 14% were seen once; the top ten hold 7.5% to 9%. The material was PBMCs from blood, obtained around two weeks before vaccination. These receptors were taken from a man over 45 who received an inactivated influenza vaccine.

Here the CDR3 reads CATSPRSRAGDEQYF. In DNA form, the CDR3 reads TGTGCCACCAGCCCCCGAAGTAGGGCAGGCGACGAGCAGTACTTC. The chain uses TRBV15 and TRBJ2-7; D is unresolved. Per germline, CDR1 LNHNV and CDR2 YYDKDF (reference sequence). This CDR3 is built from 15 residues. V lost 5 bases, J lost 5 bases, and 19 bases lay in between.

This clonotype was recorded at least ten times. The chain recombines TRBV12-3 or TRBV12-4 with TRBJ1-2; 8 bases align to TRBD1. CDR3 length equals 13 residues. J was trimmed by 5 bases and V by 6 bases; bases with no gene match: 5. DNA for the CDR3: TGTGCCAGCAGGGGGGACAGGTCATATGGCTACACCTTC. Amino acid sequence: CASRGDRSYGYTF.

This clonotype was found a few times. V and J are TRBV5-1 and TRBJ1-1, with 7 bases aligning to TRBD1. This CDR3 comprises 15 residues. V trimming: 0 bases; J trimming: 4 bases; junction bases outside the gene matches: 6. CDR1 and CDR2 (germline): SGHRS, YFSETQ. CDR3 sequence: CASSLETGRSTEAFF. The CDR3 DNA reads as TGCGCCAGCAGCTTGGAGACAGGGAGGTCCACTGAAGCTTTCTTT.

This clonotype turned up a few times. The chain recombines TRBV6-5 with TRBJ2-1, with no clear D. Trimming pared 2 bases from V and 8 bases from J, leaving 16 bases between. This CDR3 is built from 15 residues. Germline V gene data show CDR1 as MNHEY and CDR2 as SVGAGI. CDR3 bases: TGTGCCAGCAGTTACGATACACCCCGGATGGATGAGCAGTTCTTC. Its translation is CASSYDTPRMDEQFF.

The V and J genes are TRBV14 and TRBJ2-1; TRBD2 might be the D (6 bases). The CDR3 is 17 residues long. Germline CDR1 and CDR2: SGHDN and FVKESK. With 4 bases removed from V and 3 bases from J, the gap between germline ends came to 19 bases. The CDR3 DNA is TGTGCCAGCAGCCGGATTTCCCCGGGACTTGGCTACAATGAGCAGTTCTTC. It yields the protein CASSRISPGLGYNEQFF. The full variable domain, completed using reference TRBV14 and TRBJ2-1, is EAGVTQFPSHSVIEKGQTVTLRCDPISGHDNLYWYRRVMGKEIKFLLHFVKESKQDESGMPNNRFLAERTGGTYSTLKVQPAELEDSGVYFCASSRISPGLGYNEQFFGPGTRLTVL.

This clonotype was seen repeatedly, ten times or more. V is TRBV5-1 and J is TRBJ2-2; TRBD2 might be the D (6 bases). The CDR3 is 15 residues long. V was clipped by 3 bases and J by 5 bases, with 14 bases between them. Germline V gene lookup returns CDR1 SGHRS and CDR2 YFSETQ. Here the CDR3 reads CASSSGASSTGELFF. The DNA of the CDR3 is TGCGCCAGCAGCTCGGGAGCCTCTTCGACCGGGGAGCTGTTTTTT.

This clonotype was found a few times. This sequence joins TRBV6-2 or TRBV6-3 and TRBJ2-7; D gene unclear. The CDR3 is 11 amino acids. V lost 6 bases, J lost 7 bases, and 10 bases lay in between. In germline, CDR1 is MNHEY, CDR2 SVGEGT. The CDR3 DNA reads TGTGCCAGCAGACAAGGTAGTGAGCAGTACTTC. The encoded protein is CASRQGSEQYF.

This clonotype showed up just a few times. The chain links TRBV12-3 or TRBV12-4 to TRBJ2-7, with D possibly matching TRBD1 (6 bases). V was shortened by 0 bases and J by 5 bases, with 11 bases between the two germline ends. The CDR3 has 14 residues. The CDR3 sequence: CASSLAGTKNEQYF. The CDR3 nucleotides read TGTGCCAGCAGTTTAGCCGGGACAAAAAACGAGCAGTACTTC.

This clonotype was observed a few times. V usage is TRBV10-3 and J usage is TRBJ2-7; 8 bases agree with TRBD2. CDR3 size: 15 residues. From germline, CDR1 is ENHRY and CDR2 SYGVKD. V was clipped by 4 bases and J by 4 bases; unmatched bases: 9. DNA for the CDR3: TGTGCCATCAGTGGTAGAGCGGGAGTATCGTACGAGCAGTACTTC. Translated: CAISGRAGVSYEQYF.

This clonotype was recorded at least ten times. The chain links TRBV12-3 or TRBV12-4 to TRBJ2-5, with 7 positions matching TRBD1. The CDR3 is made up of 13 amino acids. V trimming: 4 bases; J trimming: 3 bases; junction bases outside the gene matches: 2. CDR3 in DNA: TGTGCCAGCAGTTCCGGGACAGAAGAGACCCAGTACTTC. Translated, it gives CASSSGTEETQYF.